Below are 28 T cell receptor beta chains sequenced from a single sample in a study of T cell responses to AZD1222 COVID-19 vaccine. Using immunoSEQ multiplex PCR, the repertoire was profiled, and TCRdb retains in-frame clones only, with some absent. The table lists under 200,000 clones, 85% to 95% of them singletons. The starting material was peripheral blood, obtained on day 0 of AZD1222 vaccination. The receptors derive from an adult in good health.

The rearrangement uses TRBV5-1 and TRBJ1-2; D call uncertain. This CDR3 region has 14 residues. Trimming left V 0 bases short and J 8 bases short, with 14 bases between. The germline gives CDR1 SGHRS, CDR2 YFSETQ. As DNA, the CDR3 is TGCGCCAGCAGCTTGGCCGAGGGTATTGAGGGCTACACCTTC. This gives the protein CASSLAEGIEGYTF.

The chain is built from TRBV18 and TRBJ1-5; D remains unclear. The CDR3 has 15 amino acids. V lost 6 bases and J lost 0, with 12 bases in between. Germline V lookup: CDR1 KGHSH, CDR2 LQKENI. The CDR3 bases are TGTGCCAGCTCCATCAACACAGCTAGCAATCAGCCCCAGCATTTT. This encodes CASSINTASNQPQHF.

This chain links TRBV4-2 with TRBJ2-2, with D uncertain. CDR1 and CDR2 from the germline V gene are LGHNA and YNFKEQ. V was pared by 2 bases and J by 7 bases, with 5 bases between. This CDR3 contains 12 residues. This CDR3 reads CASSQLYGELFF. The CDR3 coding sequence is TGTGCCAGCAGCCAATTATACGGGGAGCTGTTTTTT.

The chain couples TRBV28 to TRBJ1-2; no firm D call. Germline lookup yields CDR1 MDHEN and CDR2 SYDVKM. CDR3 length: 15 residues. The V gene lost 10 bases and the J gene lost 8 bases, with 26 bases spanning the gap. The CDR3 is CATSPPRAVIRGYTF. Written as DNA, the CDR3 is TGTGCCACCTCACCCCCCCGGGCCGTGATCCGAGGCTACACCTTC.

In this sample, this clone turned up once. DNA of the CDR3: TGTGCCAGCAGTGAAACAGGGACGGGAACTAATGAAAAACTGTTTTTT. As protein: CASSETGTGTNEKLFF. The chain carries TRBV25-1 and TRBJ1-4; maybe TRBD1 (6 bases). Trimming pared 2 bases from V and 1 base from J, leaving 11 bases between. The CDR3 is made up of 16 amino acids. Per germline, CDR1 MGHDK and CDR2 SYGVNS.

This clone was seen a single time. This chain connects TRBV10-1 to TRBJ2-7, with TRBD1 matching over 11 bases. The junction had 6 bases not matched to a gene; V was cut back by 2 bases and J by 6 bases. This CDR3 is built from 15 residues. Germline loops: CDR1 WNHNN, CDR2 SYGVQD (reference sequence). This CDR3 is CASSETRTGGSEQYF. The CDR3 nucleotides are TGCGCCAGCAGTGAGACTAGGACAGGGGGCTCCGAGCAGTACTTC.

J is TRBJ2-1 and V is TRBV27; 8 nucleotides match TRBD1. Germline-derived CDR1 and CDR2 are MNHEY and SMNVEV (reference sequence). V lost 3 bases and J lost 6; bases outside the gene matches: 7. The CDR3 totals 15 residues. This CDR3 reads CASSFLTGGRNEQFF. In nucleotides, the CDR3 is TGTGCCAGCAGTTTCCTTACAGGGGGTCGCAATGAGCAGTTCTTC.

This chain joins TRBV6-5 and TRBJ2-3; D is perhaps TRBD2 (5 bases). Germline V lookup: CDR1 MNHEY, CDR2 SVGAGI. V lost 0 bases and J 3 bases, leaving 10 bases between the germline ends. The CDR3 is made up of 15 amino acids. CDR3 in DNA: TGTGCCAGCAGTTACTCGGGTCGGGGAACAGATACGCAGTATTTT. Encoded protein: CASSYSGRGTDTQYF.

The gene calls are TRBV7-6 and TRBJ1-1; D unresolved. Trimming pared 1 base from V and 3 bases from J, leaving 6 bases between. CDR3 length: 13 amino acids. Germline-derived CDR1 and CDR2 are SGHVS and FNYEAQ. The CDR3 region is CASSLDEYTEAFF. The CDR3 bases are TGTGCCAGCAGCTTAGATGAGTACACTGAAGCTTTCTTT.

CDR3 sequence: CASSLRGGIDTEAFF. As DNA, the CDR3 is TGTGCCAGCAGCCTCCGCGGGGGCATCGACACTGAAGCTTTCTTT. The rearrangement joins TRBV13 to TRBJ1-1, with D possibly being TRBD1 (6 bases). This CDR3 comprises 15 residues. Germline V gene sequence: CDR1 PRHDT, CDR2 FYEKMQ (reference sequence). With 5 bases removed from V and 3 bases from J, the gap between germline ends came to 16 bases.

This clone was found once. V usage is TRBV14 and J usage is TRBJ2-3; 7 nucleotides agree with TRBD2. The CDR3 spans 13 residues. J lost 10 bases, V lost 0 bases, and 4 bases had no gene match. Germline CDR1 reads SGHDN; CDR2 reads FVKESK. CDR3 region: CASSQDGGGAQYF. In DNA, the CDR3 is TGTGCCAGCAGCCAAGATGGCGGGGGTGCGCAGTATTTT.

The J gene is TRBJ2-2, the V gene TRBV5-1; D is perhaps TRBD1 (5 bases). This CDR3 is 13 amino acids long. Germline CDR1 and CDR2: SGHRS and YFSETQ. V was trimmed by 3 bases and J by 9 bases, leaving 12 bases between them. Here the CDR3 reads CASSSPGSRELFF. The DNA for the CDR3 is TGCGCCAGCAGCTCGCCAGGGTCGCGGGAGCTGTTTTTT.

This rearrangement joins TRBV6-4 to TRBJ1-6; D call uncertain. The CDR3 is 13 residues long. CDR1 and CDR2 (germline): MRHNA, SNTAGT. The V and J ends lost 5 bases and 6 bases respectively, with 8 bases between them. CDR3 sequence (DNA): TGTGCCAGCAGTTCGGATTTTAATTCACCCCTCCACTTT. The encoded protein is CASSSDFNSPLHF.

V is TRBV3-1 (or the pseudogene TRBV3-2) and J is TRBJ2-5; D assignment may be TRBD1 or TRBD2 (5 bases each). This CDR3 spans 18 amino acids. CDR1 is LGHDT, CDR2 YNNKEL, per germline (reference sequence). Trimming took 6 bases from V and 4 from J, leaving 27 bases between them. CDR3 amino acids: CASRGRDPRSPLRETQYF. For the CDR3, the DNA is TGTGCCAGCAGAGGACGGGACCCTCGGTCCCCTCTACGAGAGACCCAGTACTTC.

The chain joins TRBV30 to TRBJ1-1; no clear D. V dropped 7 bases and J dropped 0 bases, with 6 bases sitting between them. The germline gives CDR1 GTSNPN, CDR2 SVGIG (reference sequence). The length of the CDR3 is 11 residues. The CDR3 spells CASAVNTEAFF. CDR3 nucleotides: TGTGCCTCGGCAGTGAACACTGAAGCTTTCTTT. The complete variable domain, with remaining parts taken from reference TRBV30 and TRBJ1-1, reads SQTIHQWPATLVQPVGSPLSLECTVEGTSNPNLYWYRQAAGRGLQLLFYSVGIGQISSEVPQNLSASRPQDRQFILSSKKLLLSDSGFYLCASAVNTEAFFGQGTRLTVV.

The chain recombines TRBV5-1 with TRBJ2-3, with D possibly matching TRBD1 (6 bases). The V end was cut by 0 bases, the J end by 6 bases, with 11 bases between. In germline, CDR1 is SGHRS, CDR2 YFSETQ. The CDR3 contains 14 residues. The CDR3, as DNA: TGCGCCAGCAGCTTGGTACCAGGGGCTGATACGCAGTATTTT. Encoded protein: CASSLVPGADTQYF.

This sequence joins TRBV5-1 and TRBJ2-2; the D call may be TRBD1 or TRBD2 (5 bases each). Germline V gene lookup returns CDR1 SGHRS and CDR2 YFSETQ. Between the trimmed V and J ends, which lost 4 bases and 2 bases, there was a span of 9 bases. CDR3 length equals 14 residues. This chain's CDR3 is CASSTGTNTGELFF. The CDR3 DNA sequence: TGCGCCAGCAGCACCGGGACCAACACCGGGGAGCTGTTTTTT.

This chain links TRBV29-1 with TRBJ1-4, with unresolved D. Germline CDR1 is SQVTM and CDR2 is ANQGSEA. This CDR3 is built from 14 residues. V shed 4 bases and J shed 0 bases, with 9 bases lying between them. CDR3 protein: CSVAPLATNEKLFF. The CDR3 nucleotides are TGCAGCGTTGCTCCTTTAGCAACTAATGAAAAACTGTTTTTT.

The rearrangement uses TRBV2 and TRBJ2-1; no definite D call. This CDR3 contains 15 residues. Germline V gene data show CDR1 as SNHLY and CDR2 as FYNNEI. Trimming took off 2 bases at V and 0 bases at J, with 8 bases between the two ends. CDR3 DNA: TGTGCCAGCAGTGAAAACTTTAGCTCCTACAATGAGCAGTTCTTC. Its protein is CASSENFSSYNEQFF.

The J gene is TRBJ1-2, the V gene TRBV19; 7 positions agree with TRBD1. The CDR3 runs to 16 residues. Losses at the gene ends were 5 bases for V and 4 bases for J; bases not matched to a gene: 13. Germline V gene lookup returns CDR1 LNHDA and CDR2 SQIVND (reference sequence). CDR3 sequence (DNA): TGTGCCAGTAGTGCCCTAGGGACAGTGGAGACCTATGGCTACACCTTC. As protein: CASSALGTVETYGYTF.

This chain uses TRBV2 with TRBJ2-7, with a tentative D call TRBD1 (5 bases). This CDR3 spans 13 amino acids. Germline V gives CDR1 SNHLY, CDR2 FYNNEI. V was shortened by 1 base and J by 3 bases, with 7 bases between the two germline ends. CDR3 sequence reads: CASSEVTGYEQYF. CDR3 sequence (DNA): TGTGCCAGCAGTGAAGTTACAGGCTACGAGCAGTACTTC.

This clone was counted a few times. CDR3 sequence: CASSLGLAAPYEQYF. Here the CDR3 DNA reads TGTGCCAGCAGCTTGGGACTAGCGGCTCCCTACGAGCAGTACTTC. The V call is TRBV5-8, the J call TRBJ2-7, with TRBD2 matching 9 bases. CDR1 is SGHTS and CDR2 is YDEGEE in the germline V gene. This CDR3 has 15 residues. J gave up 2 bases and V 0 bases, and 3 bases lay outside the gene matches.

The chain employs TRBV6-5 and TRBJ1-2; D gene ambiguous. Germline V gives CDR1 MNHEY, CDR2 SVGAGI. The length of the CDR3 is 15 residues. Trimming left V 3 bases short and J 10 bases short, with 21 bases between. The CDR3 DNA is TGTGCCAGCAGTTATGCCGGTCATCCAGGACGGGACTACACCTTC. This codes for CASSYAGHPGRDYTF.

The sample holds one count of this clone. This chain joins TRBV29-1 and TRBJ1-1; TRBD1 agrees at 12 bases. V dropped 7 bases and J dropped 0; count of bases not matched to a gene: 9. Germline V lookup: CDR1 SQVTM, CDR2 ANQGSEA. This CDR3 is built from 16 residues. The CDR3: CSARPGQGALNTEAFF. The DNA for the CDR3 is TGCAGCGCACGGCCGGGACAGGGGGCCCTGAACACTGAAGCTTTCTTT.

The V and J genes are TRBV10-3 and TRBJ1-1, with D unresolved. Trimming pared 10 bases from V and 0 bases from J, leaving 9 bases between. CDR1 and CDR2 from the germline V gene are ENHRY and SYGVKD. The CDR3 totals 12 residues. The CDR3 sequence: CATVLLNTEAFF. As DNA, the CDR3 is TGTGCCACGGTCCTCTTGAACACTGAAGCTTTCTTT.

The rearrangement uses TRBV7-2 and TRBJ1-1, with 9 bases identical to TRBD1. Germline CDR1 and CDR2: SGHTA and FQGNSA. The CDR3 is made up of 17 amino acids. The V and J ends lost 6 bases and 1 base, in that order; junction bases with no gene match: 12. CDR3 sequence (DNA): TGTGCCAGCAGTCGTGGACAGGGGTCGTCGCGGAACACTGAAGCTTTCTTT. Protein product: CASSRGQGSSRNTEAFF.

The chain has TRBV18 and TRBJ1-1, with TRBD1 identical over 8 bases. Trimming cost V 8 bases and J 5 bases; bases outside gene matches: 7. CDR1 and CDR2 from the germline V gene are KGHSH and LQKENI. The length of the CDR3 is 13 residues. The CDR3 bases are TGTGCCAGCGCGACAGGGGAAGGGACTGAAGCTTTCTTT. This translates into CASATGEGTEAFF.

The gene calls are TRBV5-4 and TRBJ1-3; 7 nucleotides match TRBD1. CDR3 length: 15 amino acids. The V and J ends lost 0 bases and 3 bases, in that order; junction bases with no gene match: 3. Germline-derived CDR1 and CDR2 are SGHNT and YYREEE (reference sequence). The CDR3 sequence is CASSLAGQVGNTIYF. The DNA for the CDR3 is TGTGCCAGCAGCTTGGCTGGACAGGTTGGAAACACCATATATTTT.